This T cell receptor (beta chain) was found in a study of T-cell reconstitution after alpha-beta-depleted transplantation in children. Trimming removed 5 bases at V and 6 bases at J, with 14 bases between. The CDR3 extends over 13 amino acids. Unique molecular identifiers were incorporated when the TCRbeta library was constructed. TCRdb re-analysed the PCR reads in MiXCR, keeping a single row per CDR3 protein. The sample records around 340,000 distinct CDR3 sequences, 10% to 15% being singletons. The TCR was taken from a human donor who donated a stem cell graft to a child with Fanconi anemia. The sequencing used PBMCs, collected from the stem cell graft. The chain employs TRBV12-3 or TRBV12-4 and TRBJ2-7, with a tentative D call TRBD2 (5 bases). The CDR3 region has the DNA TGTGCCAGCAGTCACGGTGCGGGCTTCGAGCAGTACTTC. It codes for CASSHGAGFEQYF.